These 27 T cell receptor beta chains originate from one sample sequenced in a study of PD-L1 blockade in urothelial cancer. Time point specified: pretreatment peripheral blood. Profiled with immunoSEQ multiplex PCR; TCRdb holds only in-frame clones, not every one. The sample lists approximately 48,000 clones; around 88% were seen once. Sequenced material: PBMCs, taken around atezolizumab (anti-PD-L1) treatment. The receptors shown here come from an older woman with urothelial cancer.

This rearrangement joins TRBV9 to TRBJ1-4; the match to TRBD1 covers 7 bases. The CDR3 is 15 residues long. CDR1 is SGDLS, CDR2 YYNGEE, per germline. Losses at the gene ends were 3 bases for V and 6 bases for J; bases not matched to a gene: 8. The CDR3 loop is CASSDDRVEDEKLFF. CDR3 DNA sequence: TGTGCCAGCAGCGACGACAGGGTTGAGGATGAAAAACTGTTTTTT.

The count of this clone is one. The CDR3 region is CASSLLTGVHEQYF. Here the CDR3 DNA reads TGTGCCAGCAGTCTGCTGACAGGGGTCCACGAGCAGTACTTC. J is TRBJ2-7 and V is TRBV27; 8 nucleotides align to TRBD1. V dropped 5 bases and J dropped 5; count of bases not matched to a gene: 8. CDR1 and CDR2 from the germline V gene are MNHEY and SMNVEV (reference sequence). This CDR3 has 14 amino acids.

J is TRBJ1-3 and V is TRBV6-1; possible D gene TRBD1, 5 bases. Germline values: CDR1 MNHNS, CDR2 SASEGT. Trimming removed 7 bases at V and 2 bases at J, with 15 bases between. The CDR3 is 15 residues long. This chain's CDR3 is CASTHGGSPGNTIYF. The CDR3 bases are TGTGCCAGCACCCACGGGGGTTCTCCTGGAAACACCATATATTTT.

This chain joins TRBV13 and TRBJ2-4, with TRBD1 as a possible D gene (5 bases). V was clipped by 5 bases and J by 11 bases, with 16 bases between them. Looked up from germline, CDR1 is PRHDT and CDR2 is FYEKMQ (reference sequence). The CDR3 consists of 13 residues. CDR3 residues: CASSVDSLGVQYF. The DNA of the CDR3 is TGTGCCAGCAGCGTTGACAGCCTAGGCGTTCAGTACTTC.

The chain has TRBV7-9 and TRBJ1-6; 7 positions agree with TRBD1. Germline V gene sequence: CDR1 SEHNR, CDR2 FQNEAQ (reference sequence). The CDR3 runs 16 residues. J lost 7 bases, V lost 5 bases, and 11 bases had no gene match. Here the CDR3 reads CASSRLPGTENSPLHF. As DNA, the CDR3 is TGTGCCAGCAGCCGTCTCCCCGGGACAGAGAATTCACCCCTCCACTTT.

This chain links TRBV4-1 with TRBJ1-2; the D gene is possibly TRBD1 (5 bases). Germline CDR1 is MGHRA and CDR2 is YSYEKL. V was pared by 0 bases and J by 2 bases, with 13 bases between. This CDR3 has 16 amino acids. CDR3 protein: CASSQDLQGSNYGYTF. The CDR3 nucleotides are TGCGCCAGCAGCCAAGATCTTCAGGGTTCAAACTATGGCTACACCTTC.

The gene calls are TRBV29-1 and TRBJ2-1; 14 bases are shared with TRBD2. J was trimmed by 4 bases and V by 7 bases; bases with no gene match: 3. Looked up from germline, CDR1 is SQVTM and CDR2 is ANQGSEA. The length of the CDR3 is 14 residues. DNA of the CDR3: TGCAGCGCCGGACTAGCGGGAGGATACAATGAGCAGTTCTTC. Amino acids: CSAGLAGGYNEQFF.

The J gene is TRBJ2-3, the V gene TRBV29-1; tentatively, D is TRBD2 (7 bases). The CDR3 loop spans 16 amino acids. V was shortened by 4 bases and J by 0 bases, with 17 bases between the two germline ends. Germline CDR1 is SQVTM and CDR2 is ANQGSEA. Here the CDR3 DNA reads TGCAGCGTTGCGGGCGGGGGCATGATTAGCACAGATACGCAGTATTTT. It translates to CSVAGGGMISTDTQYF.

The chain carries TRBV9 and TRBJ2-4; D is possibly TRBD2 (6 bases). V was clipped by 4 bases and J by 1 base, with 12 bases between them. The CDR3 contains 15 residues. The germline V gene has CDR1 SGDLS and CDR2 YYNGEE. CDR3 DNA: TGTGCCAGCAGCTGGGACTCCGGGGCCAAAAACATTCAGTACTTC. It translates to CASSWDSGAKNIQYF.

CDR3 nucleotides: TGTGCCACCAGCAGACCCGGGACAGGGACCCACGAGCAGTACTTC. Protein: CATSRPGTGTHEQYF. J is TRBJ2-7 and V is TRBV15; 9 positions match TRBD1. The CDR3 has 15 amino acids. CDR1 and CDR2 from the germline V gene are LNHNV and YYDKDF (reference sequence). V lost 2 bases and J lost 5; bases outside the gene matches: 7.

The rearrangement uses TRBV5-6 and TRBJ2-7; maybe TRBD2 (5 bases). V was shortened by 3 bases and J by 10 bases, with 14 bases between the two germline ends. This CDR3 has 12 residues. CDR1 and CDR2 from the germline V gene are SGHDT and YYEEEE. CDR3: CASSSDLGLQYF. In DNA, the CDR3 is TGTGCCAGCAGCTCTGACCTTGGACTTCAGTACTTC.

The table lists this clone with a few counts. This CDR3 is CASSILAGNQPQHF. The DNA for the CDR3 is TGTGCCAGTAGTATACTGGCAGGCAATCAGCCCCAGCATTTT. The chain couples TRBV19 to TRBJ1-5, with no clear D. The ends were cut back, 2 bases at V and 2 bases at J, with 7 bases in the middle. Germline CDR1 is LNHDA and CDR2 is SQIVND (reference sequence). The CDR3 is 14 amino acids.

This chain connects TRBV20-1 to TRBJ1-2; D uncertain. Germline lookup yields CDR1 DFQATT and CDR2 SNEGSKA (reference sequence). The CDR3 totals 11 residues. The V and J ends lost 6 bases and 6 bases respectively, with 11 bases between them. The CDR3 here is CSARHGHGYTF. The CDR3 DNA reads TGCAGTGCCAGACATGGCCATGGCTACACCTTC.

The sample holds a few counts of this clone. This chain connects TRBV18 to TRBJ2-2; TRBD1 might be the D (5 bases). This CDR3 has 16 residues. The germline V gene encodes CDR1 KGHSH and CDR2 LQKENI. Trimming shortened V by 4 bases and J by 6 bases, and 18 bases separated the two germline ends. The CDR3 spells CASSQGWSRFAGELFF. CDR3 in DNA: TGTGCCAGCTCACAGGGGTGGAGCAGGTTCGCCGGGGAGCTGTTTTTT.

V and J are TRBV10-1 and TRBJ2-5, with TRBD1 matching 9 bases. This CDR3 contains 15 residues. With V trimmed by 5 bases and J by 1 base, 5 bases remained unmatched. Germline assignment: CDR1 WNHNN and CDR2 SYGVQD (reference sequence). The CDR3 sequence is CASSPTTGGQETQYF. DNA of the CDR3: TGCGCCAGCAGTCCGACGACAGGGGGCCAAGAGACCCAGTACTTC.

The chain couples TRBV4-1 to TRBJ1-5; D is undetermined. This CDR3 has 15 residues. Between the trimmed V and J ends, which lost 0 bases and 4 bases, there was a span of 10 bases. Germline V gives CDR1 MGHRA, CDR2 YSYEKL. DNA of the CDR3: TGCGCCAGCAGCCAAGAGGCCAGCGATAATCAGCCCCAGCATTTT. The encoded protein is CASSQEASDNQPQHF.

V usage is TRBV28 and J usage is TRBJ1-1; D gene unclear. The CDR3 consists of 14 residues. Germline values: CDR1 MDHEN, CDR2 SYDVKM. The V and J ends lost 10 bases and 0 bases respectively, with 15 bases between them. The CDR3: CATTGPFMNTEAFF. The CDR3 DNA follows: TGTGCCACCACGGGTCCGTTCATGAACACTGAAGCTTTCTTT.

This chain joins TRBV21-1 and TRBJ2-4; the D call of TRBD2 is as the table states it, not checked on the DNA. TRBV21-1 represents a pseudogene. The CDR3 is 14 residues long. The DNA of the CDR3 is TGTGCCAGCAGCCTACCCCGGGGCAAAAACATTCAGTACTTC. It specifies CASSLPRGKNIQYF.

V gene TRBV10-3 combines with J gene TRBJ2-2, with D perhaps TRBD1 (7 bases). Deletions cut 6 bases from V and 6 bases from J, with 17 bases between. CDR1 and CDR2 from the germline V gene are ENHRY and SYGVKD. This CDR3 has 15 residues. The CDR3 coding sequence is TGTGCCATCAGGGGGAGCCAGGGGGGTGCCGGGGAGCTGTTTTTT. Amino acids: CAIRGSQGGAGELFF.

The chain recombines TRBV5-6 with TRBJ2-5, with 12 bases identical to TRBD2. The CDR3 sequence is 18 residues long. Germline loops: CDR1 SGHDT, CDR2 YYEEEE. The V and J ends lost 5 bases and 7 bases, in that order; junction bases with no gene match: 18. The CDR3 loop is CASRASGGAGTFKGTQYF. The CDR3 nucleotides are TGTGCCAGCAGGGCTAGCGGGGGGGCGGGGACATTTAAAGGGACCCAGTACTTC.

In this sample, this clone turned up a few times. CDR3: CASSPRGGANTEAFF. The CDR3 nucleotides read TGTGCCAGCAGCCCCCGGGGAGGGGCGAACACTGAAGCTTTCTTT. The chain recombines TRBV9 with TRBJ1-1, with a weak D call TRBD1 (5 bases). Germline V gene data show CDR1 as SGDLS and CDR2 as YYNGEE. V was shortened by 4 bases and J by 1 base, with 14 bases between the two germline ends. This CDR3 contains 15 residues. The entire variable domain, with the rest obtained from reference TRBV9 and TRBJ1-1, is as follows: DSGVTQTPKHLITATGQRVTLRCSPRSGDLSVYWYQQSLDQGLQFLIQYYNGEERAKGNILERFSAQQFPDLHSELNLSSLELGDSALYFCASSPRGGANTEAFFGQGTRLTVV.

This clone was observed a handful of times. The V gene is TRBV7-9, the J gene TRBJ1-1; 7 nucleotides line up with TRBD1. Germline V CDR1 and CDR2: SEHNR, FQNEAQ (reference sequence). Trimming cost V 4 bases and J 0 bases; bases outside gene matches: 5. The CDR3 consists of 15 residues. The CDR3 reads CASSYGTALNTEAFF. The CDR3 DNA follows: TGTGCCAGCAGCTACGGGACAGCTTTGAACACTGAAGCTTTCTTT.

V and J are TRBV19 and TRBJ2-2; 9 nucleotides agree with TRBD1. CDR1 is LNHDA, CDR2 SQIVND, per germline (reference sequence). The CDR3 is made up of 18 amino acids. V dropped 7 bases and J dropped 2; count of bases not matched to a gene: 14. The CDR3 loop is CASTRGLRGQGNTGELFF. CDR3 coding DNA: TGTGCCAGTACCAGGGGGTTGAGGGGACAGGGAAACACCGGGGAGCTGTTTTTT. Looking up the rest from reference TRBV19 and TRBJ2-2 gives the full variable domain: DGGITQSPKYLFRKEGQNVTLSCEQNLNHDAMYWYRQDPGQGLRLIYYSQIVNDFQKGDIAEGYSVSREKKESFPLTVTSAQKNPTAFYLCASTRGLRGQGNTGELFFGEGSRLTVL.

The chain joins TRBV5-6 to TRBJ2-7; TRBD1 agrees at 7 bases. The germline gives CDR1 SGHDT, CDR2 YYEEEE. This CDR3 region has 14 residues. With 0 bases clipped from V and 4 bases from J, the junction kept 4 bases outside the gene matches. In nucleotides, the CDR3 is TGTGCCAGCAGCTTGGCGGTCAGGGGGTACGAGCAGTACTTC. Encoded protein: CASSLAVRGYEQYF. The complete variable domain, with remaining parts taken from reference TRBV5-6 and TRBJ2-7, reads DAGVTQSPTHLIKTRGQQVTLRCSPKSGHDTVSWYQQALGQGPQFIFQYYEEEERQRGNFPDRFSGHQFPNYSSELNVNALLLGDSALYLCASSLAVRGYEQYFGPGTRLTVT.

This clone was picked up a small number of times. This rearrangement joins TRBV6-5 to TRBJ1-1; unclear D gene. Germline V gene data show CDR1 as MNHEY and CDR2 as SVGAGI. V gave up 6 bases and J gave up 1 base, with 12 bases separating them. The CDR3 runs to 14 residues. The CDR3 coding sequence is TGTGCCAGCAGGTCGCCACATCGGAACACTGAAGCTTTCTTT. Encoded protein: CASRSPHRNTEAFF.

This chain joins TRBV4-3 and TRBJ2-7; TRBD1 might be the D (6 bases). Germline V gives CDR1 LGHNA, CDR2 YSLEER. CDR3 length: 14 residues. Trimming cost V 1 base and J 2 bases, with 9 bases left between them. The CDR3: CASSQVEGAYEQYF. The CDR3 nucleotides read TGCGCCAGCAGCCAAGTTGAGGGGGCCTACGAGCAGTACTTC.

The chain employs TRBV18 and TRBJ1-5; D gene uncertain. Germline V gene lookup returns CDR1 KGHSH and CDR2 LQKENI. The CDR3 has 13 residues. The V end was cut by 3 bases, the J end by 5 bases, with 8 bases between. For the CDR3, the DNA is TGTGCCAGCTCACCGTTGAGGGATCAGCCCCAGCATTTT. It is translated as CASSPLRDQPQHF.